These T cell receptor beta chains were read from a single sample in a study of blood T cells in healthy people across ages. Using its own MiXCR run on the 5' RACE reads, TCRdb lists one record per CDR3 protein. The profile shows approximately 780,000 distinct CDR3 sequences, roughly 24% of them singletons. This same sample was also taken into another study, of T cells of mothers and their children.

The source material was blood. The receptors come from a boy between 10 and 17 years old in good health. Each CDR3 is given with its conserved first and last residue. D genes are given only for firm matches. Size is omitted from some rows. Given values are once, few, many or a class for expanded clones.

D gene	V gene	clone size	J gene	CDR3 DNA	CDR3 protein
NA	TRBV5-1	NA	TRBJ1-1	TGCGCCAGCAGCCCGGACGCAAGGAGTAACACTGAAGCTTTCTTT	CASSPDARSNTEAFF
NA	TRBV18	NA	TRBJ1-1	TGTGCCAGCTCCCGGCGAGATGCACACCCGAACACTGAAGCTTTCTTT	CASSRRDAHPNTEAFF
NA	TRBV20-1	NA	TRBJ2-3	TGCAGTGCCCTCCCTGCGGCTAGCGACGGCACAGATACGCAGTATTTT	CSALPAASDGTDTQYF
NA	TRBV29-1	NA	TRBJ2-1	TGCAGCGCCCGGCGGGGCCCTGAGCAGTTCTTC	CSARRGPEQFF
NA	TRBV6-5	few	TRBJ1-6	TGTGCCAGCAGTTACTCGTATCAGGGGAGCTCCTATAATTCACCCCTCCACTTT	CASSYSYQGSSYNSPLHF
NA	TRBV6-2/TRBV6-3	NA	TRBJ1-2	TGTGCCAGCAGCCGATGGACAGATGAGGCTGGCTACACCTTC	CASSRWTDEAGYTF
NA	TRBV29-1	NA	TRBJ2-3	TGCAGCGTTGAAGAATCGGCAGACGACACAGATACGCAGTATTTT	CSVEESADDTDTQYF
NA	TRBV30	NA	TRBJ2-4	TGTGCCTGGAGTGTGCTAGAAAACATTCAGTACTTC	CAWSVLENIQYF
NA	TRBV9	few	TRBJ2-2	TGTGCCAGCAGCGTAAGAGCCACCGGGGAGCTGTTTTTT	CASSVRATGELFF
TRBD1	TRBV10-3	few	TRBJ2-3	TGTGCCATCAGTGAGCCCTTAAAGGGGACAGGGGGCGCAGATACGCAGTATTTT	CAISEPLKGTGGADTQYF
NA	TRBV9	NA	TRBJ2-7	TGTGCCAGCAGCACCGGGCAGAGCTCCTACGAGCAGTACTTC	CASSTGQSSYEQYF
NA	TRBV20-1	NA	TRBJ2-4	TGCAGTGCCCCCGTCCCGGGACTAGCCAAAAACATTCAGTACTTC	CSAPVPGLAKNIQYF
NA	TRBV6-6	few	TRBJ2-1	TGTGCCAGCAGTTACTCGAAGGGTTCCGGCGGGTTCTTC	CASSYSKGSGGFF
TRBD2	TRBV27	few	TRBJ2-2	TGTGCCAGCACCGTAGGGACTAGTGGTGCCGGGGAGCTGTTTTTT	CASTVGTSGAGELFF
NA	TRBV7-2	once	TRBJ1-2	TGTGCCAGCAGCAACATGGGGGGCTACACCTTC	CASSNMGGYTF
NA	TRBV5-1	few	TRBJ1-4	TGCGCCAGCAGCGGAGGGGGTGCGGATAATGAAAAACTGTTTTTT	CASSGGGADNEKLFF
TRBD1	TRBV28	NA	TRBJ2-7	TGTGCCAGCAGTTTACCCGGGACAGGGGGCACATACGAGCAGTACTTC	CASSLPGTGGTYEQYF
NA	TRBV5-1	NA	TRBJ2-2	TGCGCCAGCAGCTTAGTCCAGGGAGTCACCGGGGAGCTGTTTTTT	CASSLVQGVTGELFF
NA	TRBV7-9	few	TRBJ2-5	TGTGCCAGCAGCTTCGCCTACAAAGAGACCCAGTACTTC	CASSFAYKETQYF
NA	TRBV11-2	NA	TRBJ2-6	TGTGCCAGCAGCTTAGATAGCGTGGGGGCCAACGTCCTGACTTTC	CASSLDSVGANVLTF
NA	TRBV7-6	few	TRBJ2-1	TGTGCCAGCAGCTCTACTTACAGGTCCCAGGGGCACAATGAGCAGTTCTTC	CASSSTYRSQGHNEQFF
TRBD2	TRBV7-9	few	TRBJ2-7	TGTGCCAGCAGCTCGACTAGCGGCCAATACCAGCAGTACTTC	CASSSTSGQYQQYF
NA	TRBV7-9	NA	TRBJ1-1	TGTGCCAGCAGCTTAGCAGGGGGGTCGGACACTGAAGCTTTCTTT	CASSLAGGSDTEAFF
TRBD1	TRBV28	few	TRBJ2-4	TGTGCCAGCAGTGACCCACAGGGGGCCAAAAACATTCAGTACTTC	CASSDPQGAKNIQYF
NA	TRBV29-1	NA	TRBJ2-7	TGCAGCGTTGAAGAGGGGGGCCTCTACGAGCAGTACTTC	CSVEEGGLYEQYF
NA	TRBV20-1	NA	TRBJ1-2	TGCAGTGCTAGAGAGAGGGAGAGGAGCTATGGCTACACCTTC	CSARERERSYGYTF
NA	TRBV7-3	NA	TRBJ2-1	TGTGCCAGCAGTTCTACCAGGGTACATGAGCAGTTCTTC	CASSSTRVHEQFF
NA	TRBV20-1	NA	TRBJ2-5	TGCAGTGCTAGAAGCGAGGAGACCCAGTACTTC	CSARSEETQYF
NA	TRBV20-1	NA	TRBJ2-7	TGCAGTGCTAGAAGTTTTATGAGCTCCTACGAGCAGTACTTC	CSARSFMSSYEQYF
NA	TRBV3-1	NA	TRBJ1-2	TGTGCCAGCAGCCAACACCCCACGAGGCCCCTGGATGGCTACACCTTC	CASSQHPTRPLDGYTF
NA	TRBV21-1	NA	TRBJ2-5	TGTGCCAGCAGGAACAGGGTTAGGGAGACCCAGTACTTC	CASRNRVRETQYF
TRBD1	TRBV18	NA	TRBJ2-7	TGTGCCAGCTCACTTAAGACAGGGAAAGACGAGCAGTACTTC	CASSLKTGKDEQYF
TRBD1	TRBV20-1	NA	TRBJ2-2	TGCAGTGCGGGGACAGGGGTGGACGGGGAGCTGTTTTTT	CSAGTGVDGELFF
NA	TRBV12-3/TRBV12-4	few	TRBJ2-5	TGTGCCAGCAGAGGAACAGGGTCGGGGGAGACCCAGTACTTC	CASRGTGSGETQYF
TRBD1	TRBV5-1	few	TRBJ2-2	TGCGCCAGCAGCGCACTGCAGGGGGCCGGGGAGCTGTTTTTT	CASSALQGAGELFF
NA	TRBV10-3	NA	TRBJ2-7	TGTGCCATCAGTGTAGGTCAGAGCTACGAGCAGTACTTC	CAISVGQSYEQYF
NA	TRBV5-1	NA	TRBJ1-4	TGCGCCAGCAGCCCTGTACGTGAAGGGGCAGGGGAAAAACTGTTTTTT	CASSPVREGAGEKLFF
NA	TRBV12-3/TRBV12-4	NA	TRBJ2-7	TGTGCCAGCAGTCCCCGGCGGCGGAGCTACGAGCAGTACTTC	CASSPRRRSYEQYF
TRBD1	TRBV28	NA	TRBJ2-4	TGTGCCATCACGGGTAGGGGGCAGGTGAAAAACATTCAGTACTTC	CAITGRGQVKNIQYF
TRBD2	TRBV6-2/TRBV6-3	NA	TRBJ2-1	TGTGCCAGCAGTTACGGGACTATAAGCGGCCAGCAGTTCTTC	CASSYGTISGQQFF
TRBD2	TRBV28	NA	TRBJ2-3	TGTGCCAGCAGAGGATATAGCGGGGACGCCCTAGTTGGTACGCAGTATTTT	CASRGYSGDALVGTQYF
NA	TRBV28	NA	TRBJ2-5	TGTGCCAGCAGCCTATGGAGCGGGTCTCAAGAGACCCAGTACTTC	CASSLWSGSQETQYF
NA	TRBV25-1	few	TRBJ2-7	TGTGCCAGCAGTAGAAACGGATTCTCCTACGAGCAGTACTTC	CASSRNGFSYEQYF
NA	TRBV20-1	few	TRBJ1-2	TGCAGTGCTAGAGATCCCGGACACCAAGGATCCGGCTACACCTTC	CSARDPGHQGSGYTF
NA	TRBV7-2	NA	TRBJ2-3	TGTGCCAGCAGCCAAAGGACGACCACAGATACGCAGTATTTT	CASSQRTTTDTQYF
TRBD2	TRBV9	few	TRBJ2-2	TGTGCCAGCAGCGTAGAAGGACTAGCCGTCGGGGAGCTGTTTTTT	CASSVEGLAVGELFF
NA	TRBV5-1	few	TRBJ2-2	TGCGCCAGCACCAAATTTCAGGGGTTAAACACCGGGGAGCTGTTTTTT	CASTKFQGLNTGELFF
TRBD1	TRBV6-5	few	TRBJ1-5	TGTGCCAGCAGTTACACCTCCGGACAGGGCCAGCATTTT	CASSYTSGQGQHF
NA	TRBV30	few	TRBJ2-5	TGTGCCTGGATGATGGGGTGGGCGGAGACCCAGTACTTC	CAWMMGWAETQYF
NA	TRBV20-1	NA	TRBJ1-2	TGCAGTGCTAAAAAGGGACGGATTAACTATGGCTACACCTTC	CSAKKGRINYGYTF